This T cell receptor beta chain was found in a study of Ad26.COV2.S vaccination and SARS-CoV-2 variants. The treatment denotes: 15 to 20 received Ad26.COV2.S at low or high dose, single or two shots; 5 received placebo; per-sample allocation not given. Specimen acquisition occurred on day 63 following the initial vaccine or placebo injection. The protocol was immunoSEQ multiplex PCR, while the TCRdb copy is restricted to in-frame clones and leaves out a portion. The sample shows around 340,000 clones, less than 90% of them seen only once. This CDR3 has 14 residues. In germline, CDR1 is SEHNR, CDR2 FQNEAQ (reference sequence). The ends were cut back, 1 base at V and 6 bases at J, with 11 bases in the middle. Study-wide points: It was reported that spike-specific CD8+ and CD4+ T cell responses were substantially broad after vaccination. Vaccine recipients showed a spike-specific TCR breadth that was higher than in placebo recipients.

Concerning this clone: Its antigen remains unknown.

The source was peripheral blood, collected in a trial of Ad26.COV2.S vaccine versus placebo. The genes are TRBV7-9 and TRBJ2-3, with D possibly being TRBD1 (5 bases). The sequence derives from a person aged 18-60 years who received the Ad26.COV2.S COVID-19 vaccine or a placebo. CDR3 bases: TGTGCCAGCAGCTTAGAGATGACAGAGGATACGCAGTATTTT. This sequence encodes CASSLEMTEDTQYF.